This TCR beta chain comes out of a study of blood T cell repertoires in COVID-19. Across the study: Whether acute or convalescent, the COVID-19 samples came from the United States, Italy and Spain.

Assignment of participants to cohorts was predicated upon participant-reported clinical history. Original processing notes: Nucleated cell counts were estimated from reference gene primer amplification. Clones were sequenced by immunoSEQ multiplex PCR, and TCRdb holds only the in-frame ones, with some missing. That table supplies the V and J calls and clone size; D and trimming were determined from the DNA. The table shows approximately 270,000 clones, with about nine tenths occurring only once. The CDR3 has 14 residues. The junction had 5 bases not matched to a gene; V was cut back by 6 bases and J by 2 bases. Germline CDR1 and CDR2: GTSNPN and SVGIG (reference sequence).

Material for sequencing was PBMCs or T cells enriched from blood (not recorded which). The V gene is TRBV30, the J gene TRBJ2-2, with 8 bases aligning to TRBD2. This sequence was found in a woman in her 30s with acute COVID-19. The CDR3 here is CACTSGLNTGELFF. For the CDR3, the DNA is TGTGCCTGTACTAGCGGTTTAAACACCGGGGAGCTGTTTTTT.